This T cell receptor beta chain was found in a study of blood T cell repertoires in COVID-19. This CDR3 has 12 amino acids. Per germline, CDR1 MDHEN and CDR2 SYDVKM. The ends lost 8 bases at V and 7 bases at J; junction bases unmatched: 7. Assay used: immunoSEQ multiplex PCR; TCRdb lists only in-frame clones, some missing. The profile shows about 190,000 clones, 90% of them singletons. J is TRBJ1-1 and V is TRBV28; 7 nucleotides match TRBD1. Sequences were obtained from peripheral blood. This clonotype was obtained from a man aged 45 to 65 with acute or convalescent COVID-19. In DNA, the CDR3 is TGTGCCAGCGACAGGGTTGGGAGTGAAGCTTTCTTT. Its protein is CASDRVGSEAFF.